The entry below gives a single TCR beta chain sequence along with its context. This receptor's antigen is unknown. No much larger clone exists at a distance of one base, and base qualities are not known. Taken from the germline V gene, the CDR1 and CDR2 loops are SGHAT and FQNNGV. V is pared back by 1 base and J by 5 bases, with 8 bases lying between the germline termini. From cysteine to phenylalanine, the CDR3 is 13 amino acids long. The read is trimmed to its CDR3 DNA, 39 bases read in frame from base 1. This sample was taken from a study of T-cell memory formation after mild COVID-19 (dated by TCRdb to about 2021). In terms of the full investigation: TCR sequence clusters from the two donors were largely donor specific. T-cell clones expanding and contracting after mild COVID-19 in two donors were tracked by longitudinal TCRalpha and TCRbeta repertoire sequencing. Two young, previously healthy adult volunteers made up the cohort, one male and one female.

Instrument used: Illumina NovaSeq 6000. TCRalpha and TCRbeta cDNA libraries were constructed by 5'RACE with constant-segment primers, with sample barcodes and unique molecular identifiers being introduced. Trizol reagent was used to extract RNA from every sample. Amplification of the libraries took two PCR steps, and the second step added a second sample barcode plus Illumina TruSeq adapters. Libraries were sequenced on an Illumina NovaSeq with 2 x 150 bp paired-end reads. Per the original workflow: With migec v1.2.7, reads were demultiplexed and then collapsed into UMI-guided consensus sequences. Using mixcr v2.1.11, UMI consensuses were aligned to TRA and TRB V and J templates and then assembled into clonotypes. Expanded or contracted clonotypes were those called significant by both edgeR and NoisET, with noise models trained on biological replicates. For edgeR calls, the thresholds were a false discovery rate-adjusted p below 0.01 and a log2 fold-change of 1. PCA with hierarchical clustering of max-normalized trajectories of the 1000 most abundant clonotypes was used as exploratory dynamics analysis. Separately sequenced CD4+ and CD8+ repertoires were used to assign a CD4 or CD8 phenotype to each responding clone. TCRdb reworked the public reads: Q25 trimming with fastp, MiXCR clone assembly, productive beta chains retained. Rows are combined by CDR3 protein, so each entry shows the most common genes and DNA. The V and J calls reflect TCRdb's pipeline rather than the authors' work. This sample is represented by roughly 310,000 distinct CDR3 sequences; 15% of them were singletons. Of the sample, 22% is held by the ten largest clones.

Ficoll-Paque density gradient centrifugation was the method used to isolate PBMCs. The full study reports these points: Contracting CD4+ clones were located mainly in the CM and EM memory subsets, whereas CD8+ clones were found to be enriched in EMRA. SARS-CoV-2 specificity was not confirmed for the second-wave clones peaking on day 37. The detection of some responding clones in pre-infection memory suggests that pre-existing cross-reactive memory T cells joined the SARS-CoV-2 response. From day 15 to 85, contracting clones showed balanced CD4/CD8 phenotypes, whereas a second wave of clones that expanded from day 15 to 37 leaned towards CD4+. The study included only a couple of mild cases, and larger cohorts that include severe cases with pre-infection samples were judged to be necessary.

Sequencing used PBMCs or a T cell subset sorted from them (not recorded which). The clonotype originates from a man aged 18 to 30 who had mild COVID-19 (a few samples of this study predate the infection). The sample titles of this study are shuffled in the database, so cell type and time point are left out; the donor was told from shared clones. This chain joins TRBV11-2 to TRBJ1-1, with no confidently assigned D gene. The CDR3 is CASSLVRQTEAFF. The sequenced DNA is TGTGCCAGCAGCTTAGTCAGGCAGACTGAAGCTTTCTTT.